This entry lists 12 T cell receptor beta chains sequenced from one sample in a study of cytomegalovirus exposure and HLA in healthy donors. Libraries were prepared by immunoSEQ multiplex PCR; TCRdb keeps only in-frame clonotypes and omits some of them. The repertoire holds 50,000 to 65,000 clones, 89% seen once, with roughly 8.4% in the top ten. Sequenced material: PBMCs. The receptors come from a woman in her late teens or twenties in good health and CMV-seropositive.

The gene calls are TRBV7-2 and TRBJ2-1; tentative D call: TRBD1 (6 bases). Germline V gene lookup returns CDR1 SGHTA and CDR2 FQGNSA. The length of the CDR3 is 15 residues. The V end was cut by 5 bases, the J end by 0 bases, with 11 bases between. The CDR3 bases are TGTGCCAGCAGCCGCAGGGGAAGCTCCTACAATGAGCAGTTCTTC. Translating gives CASSRRGSSYNEQFF.

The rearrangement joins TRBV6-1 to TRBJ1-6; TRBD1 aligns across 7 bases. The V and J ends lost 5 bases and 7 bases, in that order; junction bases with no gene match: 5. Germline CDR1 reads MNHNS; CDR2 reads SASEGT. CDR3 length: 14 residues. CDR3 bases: TGTGCCAGCAGTCAGGGACAGCGAAATTCACCCCTCCACTTT. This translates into CASSQGQRNSPLHF.

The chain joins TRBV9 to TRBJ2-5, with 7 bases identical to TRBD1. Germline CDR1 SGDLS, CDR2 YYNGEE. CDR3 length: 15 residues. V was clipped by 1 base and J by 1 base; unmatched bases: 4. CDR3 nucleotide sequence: TGTGCCAGCAGCGTACGAGGGGGCGGCCAAGAGACCCAGTACTTC. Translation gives CASSVRGGGQETQYF.

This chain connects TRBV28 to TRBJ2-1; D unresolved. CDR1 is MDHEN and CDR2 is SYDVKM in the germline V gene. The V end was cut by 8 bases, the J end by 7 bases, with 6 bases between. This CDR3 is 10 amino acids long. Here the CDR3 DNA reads TGTGCCAGCGCACGGAATGAGCAGTTCTTC. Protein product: CASARNEQFF.

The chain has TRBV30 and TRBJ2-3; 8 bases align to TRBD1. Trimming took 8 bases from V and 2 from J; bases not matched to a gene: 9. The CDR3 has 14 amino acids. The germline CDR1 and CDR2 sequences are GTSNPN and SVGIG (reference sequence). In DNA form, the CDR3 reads TGTGCCGCGAAGCAGGGGGCCAACACAGATACGCAGTATTTT. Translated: CAAKQGANTDTQYF.

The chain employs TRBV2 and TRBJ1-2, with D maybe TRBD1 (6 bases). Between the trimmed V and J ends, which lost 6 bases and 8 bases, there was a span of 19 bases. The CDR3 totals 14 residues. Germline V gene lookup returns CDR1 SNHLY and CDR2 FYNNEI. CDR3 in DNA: TGTGCCAGCAGCGCGGCACAGGGTAGGAACGGCTACACCTTC. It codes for CASSAAQGRNGYTF.

CDR3 DNA: TGCGCCAGCAGCCAAGAAGCCGAGAGTAGCGGAAGCTACGAGCAGTACTTC. Translated: CASSQEAESSGSYEQYF. This sequence joins TRBV4-3 and TRBJ2-7; tentative D call: TRBD2 (6 bases). The V gene lost 0 bases and the J gene lost 3 bases, with 18 bases spanning the gap. This CDR3 has 17 residues. Looked up from germline, CDR1 is LGHNA and CDR2 is YSLEER.

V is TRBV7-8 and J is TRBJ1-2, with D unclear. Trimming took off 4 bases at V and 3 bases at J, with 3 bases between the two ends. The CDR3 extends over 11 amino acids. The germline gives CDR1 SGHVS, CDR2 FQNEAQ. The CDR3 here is CASSSYYGYTF. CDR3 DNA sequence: TGTGCCAGCAGCTCATACTATGGCTACACCTTC.

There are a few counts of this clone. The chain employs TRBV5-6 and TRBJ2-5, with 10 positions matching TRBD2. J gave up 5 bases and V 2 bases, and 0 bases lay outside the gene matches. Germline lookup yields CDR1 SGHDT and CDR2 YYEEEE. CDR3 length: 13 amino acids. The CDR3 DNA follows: TGTGCCAGCAGCTTACTAGCGGGGGAGACCCAGTACTTC. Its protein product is CASSLLAGETQYF.

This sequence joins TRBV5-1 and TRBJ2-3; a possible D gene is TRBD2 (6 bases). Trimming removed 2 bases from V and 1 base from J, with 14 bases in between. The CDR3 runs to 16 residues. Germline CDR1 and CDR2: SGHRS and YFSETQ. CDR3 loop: CASSLELARGTDTQYF. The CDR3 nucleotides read TGCGCCAGCAGCTTAGAACTAGCAAGGGGCACAGATACGCAGTATTTT.

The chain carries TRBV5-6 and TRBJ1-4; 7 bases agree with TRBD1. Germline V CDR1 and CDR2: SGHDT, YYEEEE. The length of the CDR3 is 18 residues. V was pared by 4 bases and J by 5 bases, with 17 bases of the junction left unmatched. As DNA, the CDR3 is TGTGCCAGCAGCCGGGATACTTCAGGGGGTACCTTAAATGAAAAACTGTTTTTT. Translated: CASSRDTSGGTLNEKLFF.

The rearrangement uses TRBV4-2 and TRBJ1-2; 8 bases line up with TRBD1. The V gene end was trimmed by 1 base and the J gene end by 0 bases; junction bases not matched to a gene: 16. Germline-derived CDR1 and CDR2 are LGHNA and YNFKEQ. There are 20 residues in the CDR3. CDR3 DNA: TGTGCCAGCAGCCAAGTACGAGGTGGACAGGGAATCGTAGCTAACTATGGCTACACCTTC. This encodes CASSQVRGGQGIVANYGYTF.